The clone carrying this T cell receptor (beta chain) has just a few counts. Its specificity is unknown. The sample comes from a study of T cells after yellow fever vaccination. Turning to the study itself: The fractions with low cell numbers were processed using SMART-Seq v4 Ultra Low Input.

Universal primer sites and UMIs were introduced during 5'RACE template-switching synthesis of TCR cDNA. TCRdb analysed the 5' RACE reads with MiXCR anew, one entry per CDR3 protein. Here the sample spans a few hundred thousand distinct CDR3 sequences, 8.5% to 10% being singletons. Overall study results and limits: Few clonotypes appeared in both CD4 and CD8 compartments. Among primary-vaccination clones, most reappeared after the booster, at roughly 96% for CD4 and under 90% for CD8.

V shed 2 bases, J shed 4 bases, and the junction held 12 bases outside the gene matches. The length of the CDR3 is 18 residues. The germline V gene encodes CDR1 MNHNS and CDR2 SASEGT. The starting material was CD4+ T cells sorted from PBMCs, obtained 5 days after the yellow fever booster vaccination. The receptor's source is a man between 18 and 35 years old who received the YFV17D yellow fever vaccine. This rearrangement joins TRBV6-1 to TRBJ2-2; the match to TRBD1 covers 8 bases. In DNA form, the CDR3 reads TGTGCCAGCAGTGAAACCTCCGGGACAGGAATCCCCACCGGGGAGCTGTTTTTT. Its protein is CASSETSGTGIPTGELFF.